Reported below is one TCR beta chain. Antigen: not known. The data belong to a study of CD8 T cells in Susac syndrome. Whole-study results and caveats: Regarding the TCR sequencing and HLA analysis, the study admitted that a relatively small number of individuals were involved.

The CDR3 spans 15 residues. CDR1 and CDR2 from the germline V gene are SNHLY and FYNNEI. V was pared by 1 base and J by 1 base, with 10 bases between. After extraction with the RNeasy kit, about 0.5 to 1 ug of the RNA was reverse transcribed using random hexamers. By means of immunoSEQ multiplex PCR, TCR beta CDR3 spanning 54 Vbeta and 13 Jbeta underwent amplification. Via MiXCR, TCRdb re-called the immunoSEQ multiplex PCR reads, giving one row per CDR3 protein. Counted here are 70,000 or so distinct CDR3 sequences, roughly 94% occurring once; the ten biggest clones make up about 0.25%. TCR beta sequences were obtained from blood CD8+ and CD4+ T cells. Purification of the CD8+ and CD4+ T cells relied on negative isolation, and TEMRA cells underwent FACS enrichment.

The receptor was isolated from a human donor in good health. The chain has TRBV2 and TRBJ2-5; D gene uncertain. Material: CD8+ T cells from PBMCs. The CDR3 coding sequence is TGTGCCAGCAGTGAAGAGCCATCAGTCCAAGAGACCCAGTACTTC. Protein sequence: CASSEEPSVQETQYF.